What follows are 17 T cell receptor beta chains derived from one specimen sequenced in a study of a mutant IDH1 vaccine in newly diagnosed glioma. The time point was: week 23, last vaccination. All doses held 300 ug of mutant IDH1 20-mer peptide, with topical imiquimod. Antigen specificity for these receptors is unknown. Clones were sequenced by immunoSEQ multiplex PCR, and TCRdb holds only the in-frame ones, with some missing. The top ten clones hold more than 10% of a sample with approximately 66,000 clones, roughly 84% of them seen once. Specimen: PBMCs, collected from a glioma patient whose treatment included an IDH1 peptide vaccine. The receptors shown here come from a young man with glioma.

Here the CDR3 reads CATKEGWQPQHF. The CDR3 DNA follows: TGTGCCACTAAGGAGGGTTGGCAGCCCCAGCATTTT. The J gene is TRBJ1-5, the V gene TRBV6-1; D ambiguous. The CDR3 consists of 12 residues. The V gene lost 10 bases and the J gene lost 7 bases, with 14 bases spanning the gap. Germline V gene lookup returns CDR1 MNHNS and CDR2 SASEGT.

This clone was seen just once. This chain connects TRBV15 to TRBJ2-1; TRBD2 matches 11 bases. Germline assignment: CDR1 LNHNV and CDR2 YYDKDF (reference sequence). Trimming cost V 1 base and J 10 bases; bases outside gene matches: 0. CDR3 length: 13 amino acids. The CDR3 DNA reads as TGTGCCACCAGCAGAGGACTAGCGGGAGAGCAGTTCTTC. As protein: CATSRGLAGEQFF.

The chain combines TRBV30 with TRBJ1-4; perhaps TRBD1 as D (5 bases). The CDR3 covers 15 residues. CDR1 and CDR2 from the germline V gene are GTSNPN and SVGIG (reference sequence). The ends were cut back, 0 bases at V and 5 bases at J, with 13 bases in the middle. In DNA, the CDR3 is TGTGCCTGGAGTGTTGGGAGGGGATGGAATGAAAAACTGTTTTTT. This translates into CAWSVGRGWNEKLFF.

The chain carries TRBV18 and TRBJ2-1; 16 bases agree with TRBD2. CDR1 KGHSH and CDR2 LQKENI come from the germline V gene. The CDR3 contains 17 residues. Unmatched junction bases numbered 4, after V lost 0 bases and J lost 8 bases. CDR3: CASSPPPGLAGGDEQFF. The CDR3 region has the DNA TGTGCCAGCTCACCACCCCCGGGACTAGCGGGAGGGGATGAGCAGTTCTTC. Combining the CDR3 with reference TRBV18 and TRBJ2-1 gives the whole variable domain NAGVMQNPRHLVRRRGQEARLRCSPMKGHSHVYWYRQLPEEGLKFMVYLQKENIIDESGMPKERFSAEFPKEGPSILRIQQVVRGDSAAYFCASSPPPGLAGGDEQFFGPGTRLTVL.

This sequence joins TRBV5-1 and TRBJ1-5, with a weak D call TRBD1 (6 bases). Trimming shortened V by 6 bases and J by 6 bases, and 16 bases separated the two germline ends. Germline lookup yields CDR1 SGHRS and CDR2 YFSETQ. The CDR3 has 14 amino acids. CDR3 bases: TGCGCCAGCACCTCGGATAACAGGGTTCAGCCCCAGCATTTT. Protein product: CASTSDNRVQPQHF.

This sequence joins TRBV6-5 and TRBJ2-7; D is possibly TRBD1 (6 bases). There are 15 residues in the CDR3. Germline V gene data show CDR1 as MNHEY and CDR2 as SVGAGI. Trimming cost V 8 bases and J 4 bases, with 21 bases left between them. The CDR3 region has the DNA TGTGCCAGCGGTAGTCCCGGGACAAAGACATACGAGCAGTACTTC. This translates into CASGSPGTKTYEQYF.

The genes are TRBV5-5 and TRBJ1-2; D call uncertain. V gave up 0 bases and J gave up 0 bases, with 9 bases separating them. Germline lookup yields CDR1 SGHKS and CDR2 YYEKEE (reference sequence). The CDR3 loop spans 15 amino acids. The CDR3 nucleotides read TGTGCCAGCAGCTTGGTGTCCAACTCTAACTATGGCTACACCTTC. Its protein is CASSLVSNSNYGYTF.

Only one count was recorded for this clone. The chain combines TRBV5-4 with TRBJ2-7; D is perhaps TRBD1 or TRBD2 (6 bases each). The CDR3 is 15 residues long. Germline assignment: CDR1 SGHNT and CDR2 YYREEE (reference sequence). Trimming left V 2 bases short and J 7 bases short, with 19 bases between. In nucleotides, the CDR3 is TGTGCCAGCAGCTTCACGGGGGCCCGGCTGGGTGAGCAGTACTTC. Residues: CASSFTGARLGEQYF.

The V gene is TRBV9, the J gene TRBJ2-1, with 9 bases fitting TRBD2. The germline CDR1 and CDR2 sequences are SGDLS and YYNGEE. This CDR3 is 15 amino acids long. V dropped 3 bases and J dropped 7; count of bases not matched to a gene: 8. The CDR3 here is CASSGSGSIYNEQFF. CDR3 in DNA: TGTGCCAGCAGCGGTAGCGGGAGCATTTATAATGAGCAGTTCTTC.

This sequence joins TRBV9 and TRBJ2-3; the D gene is possibly TRBD2 (6 bases). The CDR3 length is 15 residues. V was clipped by 0 bases and J by 3 bases, with 11 bases between them. Germline V gene lookup returns CDR1 SGDLS and CDR2 YYNGEE. In DNA, the CDR3 is TGTGCCAGCAGCGTAGATGCGGGGTGGACAGATACGCAGTATTTT. It is translated as CASSVDAGWTDTQYF.

There are a few counts of this clone. The J gene is TRBJ1-1, the V gene TRBV5-8, with D perhaps TRBD1 (6 bases). The CDR3 is 14 residues long. The ends were cut back, 5 bases at V and 1 base at J, with 12 bases in the middle. Germline V gene data show CDR1 as SGHTS and CDR2 as YDEGEE. The CDR3 nucleotides are TGTGCCAGCAGGTCCGGACAGCCGAACACTGAAGCTTTCTTT. Translating gives CASRSGQPNTEAFF. The full variable domain, in which reference TRBV5-8 and TRBJ1-1 provide the parts outside the CDR3, is EAGVTQSPTHLIKTRGQQATLRCSPISGHTSVYWYQQALGLGLQFLLWYDEGEERNRGNFPPRFSGRQFPNYSSELNVNALELEDSALYLCASRSGQPNTEAFFGQGTRLTVV.

CDR3 sequence reads: CASSLDRGYTF. As DNA, the CDR3 is TGTGCCAGCAGCTTAGATAGGGGCTACACCTTC. This chain uses TRBV7-9 with TRBJ1-2; D unclear. Trimming pared 1 base from V and 8 bases from J, leaving 5 bases between. The CDR3 has 11 residues. Germline CDR1 reads SEHNR; CDR2 reads FQNEAQ (reference sequence).

This chain joins TRBV7-6 and TRBJ1-1; D is unresolved. V shed 2 bases and J shed 0 bases, with 13 bases lying between them. Germline loops: CDR1 SGHVS, CDR2 FNYEAQ. The CDR3 loop spans 16 amino acids. The CDR3 DNA sequence: TGTGCCAGCAGCTTATACTCTAATGGACTGAACACTGAAGCTTTCTTT. Amino acid sequence: CASSLYSNGLNTEAFF. Full variable domain (rest looked up from reference TRBV7-6 and TRBJ1-1): GAGVSQSPRYKVTKRGQDVALRCDPISGHVSLYWYRQALGQGPEFLTYFNYEAQQDKSGLPNDRFSAERPEGSISTLTIQRTEQRDSAMYRCASSLYSNGLNTEAFFGQGTRLTVV.

The chain carries TRBV4-1 and TRBJ2-1, with 10 bases lining up with TRBD2. This CDR3 contains 17 residues. Germline-derived CDR1 and CDR2 are MGHRA and YSYEKL. The V segment lost 1 base and the J segment 7 bases; nucleotides outside the gene matches: 10. This CDR3 reads CASSQVLTSGTGNEQFF. The CDR3 DNA sequence: TGCGCCAGCAGCCAAGTCCTTACTAGCGGGACGGGGAATGAGCAGTTCTTC.

J is TRBJ1-1 and V is TRBV5-5, with a tentative D call TRBD1 (5 bases). Trimming took 2 bases from V and 9 from J, leaving 17 bases between them. The germline CDR1 and CDR2 sequences are SGHKS and YYEKEE (reference sequence). The CDR3 length is 14 residues. CDR3 amino acids: CASSFAGTGPKAFF. The CDR3 DNA follows: TGTGCCAGCAGCTTCGCAGGGACGGGCCCTAAAGCTTTCTTT.

This chain joins TRBV21-1 and TRBJ1-4; TRBD1, the table's D call, was not compared with the DNA. TRBV21-1 is listed as a pseudogene. This CDR3 is built from 14 residues. CDR3 in amino acids: CASSNDRPNEKLFF. CDR3 bases: TGTGCCAGCAGCAACGACAGGCCTAATGAAAAACTGTTTTTT.

V and J are TRBV27 and TRBJ2-1, with D unresolved. V lost 4 bases and J lost 3, with 1 base in between. This CDR3 comprises 11 residues. Germline V gene sequence: CDR1 MNHEY, CDR2 SMNVEV (reference sequence). The CDR3 DNA reads TGTGCCAGCAGTTACTACAATGAGCAGTTCTTC. Protein: CASSYYNEQFF.